This passage covers 3 T cell receptor beta chains from one sample sequenced in a study of blood T cell repertoires in COVID-19. The data were produced by immunoSEQ multiplex PCR, yet TCRdb's version contains in-frame clones alone and is incomplete. The sample gives over 40,000 clones, around 88% of which show up once; under 15% is in the top ten. The sample consisted of peripheral blood. These receptors all stem from a human donor in a cohort sampled during active COVID-19.

The V and J genes are TRBV5-6 and TRBJ2-7, with D tentatively TRBD2 (5 bases). There are 14 residues in the CDR3. With 4 bases removed from V and 2 bases from J, the gap between germline ends came to 13 bases. CDR1 is SGHDT and CDR2 is YYEEEE in the germline V gene. The DNA of the CDR3 is TGTGCCAGCAGCCCCTCCCTAGCCGCCTACGAGCAGTACTTC. Translating it yields CASSPSLAAYEQYF.

The V gene is TRBV5-6, the J gene TRBJ1-1; no reliable D call. Trimming pared 1 base from V and 4 bases from J, leaving 17 bases between. CDR1 is SGHDT, CDR2 YYEEEE, per germline. This CDR3 region has 16 residues. The CDR3 reads CASSLNPGEVGTEAFF. CDR3 in DNA: TGTGCCAGCAGCTTGAATCCCGGGGAGGTGGGCACTGAAGCTTTCTTT.

The J gene is TRBJ2-7, the V gene TRBV7-8, with TRBD2 as a possible D gene (5 bases). The germline V gene has CDR1 SGHVS and CDR2 FQNEAQ. V was trimmed by 1 base and J by 0 bases, leaving 13 bases between them. The length of the CDR3 is 16 residues. The CDR3 DNA is TGTGCCAGCAGCTTAGGGACGCCGGGAAGCTCCTACGAGCAGTACTTC. It translates to CASSLGTPGSSYEQYF.